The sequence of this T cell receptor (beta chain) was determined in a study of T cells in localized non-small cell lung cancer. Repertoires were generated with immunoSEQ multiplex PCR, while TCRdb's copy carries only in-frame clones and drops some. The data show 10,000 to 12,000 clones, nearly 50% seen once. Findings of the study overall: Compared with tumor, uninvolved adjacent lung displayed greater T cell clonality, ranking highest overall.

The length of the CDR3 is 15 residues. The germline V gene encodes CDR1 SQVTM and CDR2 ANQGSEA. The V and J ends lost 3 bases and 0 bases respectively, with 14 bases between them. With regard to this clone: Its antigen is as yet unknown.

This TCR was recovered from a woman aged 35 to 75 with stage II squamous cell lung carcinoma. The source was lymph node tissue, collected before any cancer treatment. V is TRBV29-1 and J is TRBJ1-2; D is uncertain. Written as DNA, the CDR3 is TGCAGCGTTGAGCAGGATAGCTTATCTAACTATGGCTACACCTTC. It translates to CSVEQDSLSNYGYTF.